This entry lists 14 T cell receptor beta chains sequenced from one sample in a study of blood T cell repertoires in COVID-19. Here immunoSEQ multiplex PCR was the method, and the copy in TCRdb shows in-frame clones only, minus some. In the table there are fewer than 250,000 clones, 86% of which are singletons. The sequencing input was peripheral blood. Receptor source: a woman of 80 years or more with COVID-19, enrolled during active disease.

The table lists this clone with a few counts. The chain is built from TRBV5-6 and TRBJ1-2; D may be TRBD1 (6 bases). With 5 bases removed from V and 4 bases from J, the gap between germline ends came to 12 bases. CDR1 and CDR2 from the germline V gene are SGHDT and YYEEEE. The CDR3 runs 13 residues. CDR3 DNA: TGTGCCAGCAGGACGACAGGTGTCTATGGCTACACCTTC. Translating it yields CASRTTGVYGYTF. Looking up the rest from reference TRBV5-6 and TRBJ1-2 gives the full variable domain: DAGVTQSPTHLIKTRGQQVTLRCSPKSGHDTVSWYQQALGQGPQFIFQYYEEEERQRGNFPDRFSGHQFPNYSSELNVNALLLGDSALYLCASRTTGVYGYTFGSGTRLTVV.

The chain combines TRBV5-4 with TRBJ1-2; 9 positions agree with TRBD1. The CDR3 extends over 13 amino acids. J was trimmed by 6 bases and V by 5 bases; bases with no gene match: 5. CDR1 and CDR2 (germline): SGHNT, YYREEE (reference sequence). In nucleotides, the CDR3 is TGTGCCAGCAGTCGCGACAGGGGGAATGGCTACACCTTC. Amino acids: CASSRDRGNGYTF.

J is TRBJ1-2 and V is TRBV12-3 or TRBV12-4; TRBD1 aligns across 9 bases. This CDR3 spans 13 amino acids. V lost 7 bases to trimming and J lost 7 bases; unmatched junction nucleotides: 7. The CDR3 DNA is TGTGCCAGCAATCGAGGACAGGGGCCTGGCTACACCTTC. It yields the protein CASNRGQGPGYTF.

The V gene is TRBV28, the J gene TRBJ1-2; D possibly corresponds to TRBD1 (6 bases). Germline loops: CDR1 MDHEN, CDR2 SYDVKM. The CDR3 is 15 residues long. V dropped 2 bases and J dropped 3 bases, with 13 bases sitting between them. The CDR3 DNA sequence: TGTGCCAGCAGTTTAAAATGGACAGCGGACTATGGCTACACCTTC. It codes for CASSLKWTADYGYTF.

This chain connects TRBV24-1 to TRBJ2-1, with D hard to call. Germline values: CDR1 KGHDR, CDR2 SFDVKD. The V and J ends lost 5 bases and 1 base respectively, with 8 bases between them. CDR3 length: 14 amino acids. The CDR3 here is CATSVVFSYNEQFF. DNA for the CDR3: TGTGCCACCAGTGTTGTCTTTTCCTACAATGAGCAGTTCTTC.

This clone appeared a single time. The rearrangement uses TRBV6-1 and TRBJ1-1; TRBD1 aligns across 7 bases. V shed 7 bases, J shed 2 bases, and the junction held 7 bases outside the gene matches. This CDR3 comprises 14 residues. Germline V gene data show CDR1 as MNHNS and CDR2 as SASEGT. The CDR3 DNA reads TGTGCCAGCAACAGACAGGGAACTAACACTGAAGCTTTCTTT. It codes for CASNRQGTNTEAFF.

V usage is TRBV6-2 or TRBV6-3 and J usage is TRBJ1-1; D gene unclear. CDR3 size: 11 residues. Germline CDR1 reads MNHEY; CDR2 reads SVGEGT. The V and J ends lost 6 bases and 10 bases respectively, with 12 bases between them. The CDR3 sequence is CASSQAQVAFF. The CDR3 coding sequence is TGTGCCAGCAGCCAGGCGCAGGTAGCTTTCTTT.

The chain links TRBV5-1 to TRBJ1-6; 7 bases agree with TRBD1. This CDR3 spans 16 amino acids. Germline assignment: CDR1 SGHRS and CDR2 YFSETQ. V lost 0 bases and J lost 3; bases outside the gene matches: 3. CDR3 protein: CASSLGGTDYNSPLHF. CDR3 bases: TGCGCCAGCAGCTTGGGAGGGACAGACTATAATTCACCCCTCCACTTT. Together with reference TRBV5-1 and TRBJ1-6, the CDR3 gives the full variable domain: KAGVTQTPRYLIKTRGQQVTLSCSPISGHRSVSWYQQTPGQGLQFLFEYFSETQRNKGNFPGRFSGRQFSNSRSEMNVSTLELGDSALYLCASSLGGTDYNSPLHFGNGTRLTVT.

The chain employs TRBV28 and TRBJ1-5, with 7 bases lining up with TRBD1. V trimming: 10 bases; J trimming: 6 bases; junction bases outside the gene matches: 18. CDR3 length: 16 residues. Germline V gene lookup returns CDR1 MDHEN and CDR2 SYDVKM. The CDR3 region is CATETGNTLGSQPQHF. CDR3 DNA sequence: TGTGCCACAGAGACAGGGAATACCCTTGGCAGTCAGCCCCAGCATTTT.

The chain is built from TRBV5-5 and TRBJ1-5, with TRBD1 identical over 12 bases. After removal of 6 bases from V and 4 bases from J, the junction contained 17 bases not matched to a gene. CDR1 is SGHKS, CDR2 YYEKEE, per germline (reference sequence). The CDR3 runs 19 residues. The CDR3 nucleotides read TGTGCCAGCACCACCCGGGTTTTCGGGACAGGGGGCTTAAATCAGCCCCAGCATTTT. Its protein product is CASTTRVFGTGGLNQPQHF.

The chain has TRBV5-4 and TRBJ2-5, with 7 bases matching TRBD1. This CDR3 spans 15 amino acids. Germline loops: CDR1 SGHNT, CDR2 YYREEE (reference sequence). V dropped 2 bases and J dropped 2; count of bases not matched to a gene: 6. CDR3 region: CASSFTTGPQETQYF. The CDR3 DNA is TGTGCCAGCAGCTTTACGACAGGGCCTCAAGAGACCCAGTACTTC.

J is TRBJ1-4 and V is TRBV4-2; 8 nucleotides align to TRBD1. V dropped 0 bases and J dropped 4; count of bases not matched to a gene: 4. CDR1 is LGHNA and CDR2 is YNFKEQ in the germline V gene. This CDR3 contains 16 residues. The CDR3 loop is CASSQDPTGDNEKLFF. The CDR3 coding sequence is TGTGCCAGCAGCCAAGACCCGACAGGGGATAATGAAAAACTGTTTTTT.

CDR3 residues: CASSEGLIYGYTF. CDR3 coding DNA: TGCGCCAGCAGCGAGGGACTGATCTATGGCTACACCTTC. The chain uses TRBV5-1 and TRBJ1-2, with D possibly being TRBD1 (5 bases). From germline, CDR1 is SGHRS and CDR2 YFSETQ. The CDR3 is 13 residues long. The V end lost 4 bases, the J end lost 4 bases, and 11 bases lay between the germline ends. Using reference TRBV5-1 and TRBJ1-2 for the parts outside the CDR3, the full variable domain is KAGVTQTPRYLIKTRGQQVTLSCSPISGHRSVSWYQQTPGQGLQFLFEYFSETQRNKGNFPGRFSGRQFSNSRSEMNVSTLELGDSALYLCASSEGLIYGYTFGSGTRLTVV.

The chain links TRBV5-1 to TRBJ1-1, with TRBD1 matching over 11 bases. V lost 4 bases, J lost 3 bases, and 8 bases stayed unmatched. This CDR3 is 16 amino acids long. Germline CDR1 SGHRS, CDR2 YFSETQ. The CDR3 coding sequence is TGCGCCAGCAGCAAGGGACAGGGGGGTTTGGACACTGAAGCTTTCTTT. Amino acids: CASSKGQGGLDTEAFF. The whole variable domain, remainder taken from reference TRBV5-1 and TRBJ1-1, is KAGVTQTPRYLIKTRGQQVTLSCSPISGHRSVSWYQQTPGQGLQFLFEYFSETQRNKGNFPGRFSGRQFSNSRSEMNVSTLELGDSALYLCASSKGQGGLDTEAFFGQGTRLTVV.